The rows below give T cell receptor beta chains drawn from one sample of a study of PD-1 blockade in classical Hodgkin lymphoma. Using immunoSEQ multiplex PCR, the repertoire was profiled, and TCRdb retains in-frame clones only, with some absent. The sample yields approximately 34,000 clones, over 65% seen once. Specimen: peripheral blood mononuclear cells (PBMCs), collected before the second cycle of nivolumab. These receptors originate from a human donor with classical Hodgkin lymphoma. Each CDR3 is given with its conserved first and last residue. A D gene is named only where the DNA matches it firmly. A row's size may be missing; if present it is once, few, many or a size class.

V	D	size	J	DNA	CDR3
TRBV2	-	-	TRBJ2-5	TGTGCCAGCAGAGTATCAGAAGGACAAGAGACCCAGTACTTC	CASRVSEGQETQYF
TRBV2	-	few	TRBJ1-1	TGTGCCAGCAATCAGGGAACCACTGAAGCTTTCTTT	CASNQGTTEAFF
TRBV5-6	-	-	TRBJ2-7	TGTGCCAGCAGCTTTGACAGATATGGGACCTCAAGCTCCTACGAGCAGTACTTC	CASSFDRYGTSSSYEQYF
TRBV11-2	TRBD1	-	TRBJ1-5	TGTGCCAGCAGCTTAGACGGGACAGAATATCAGCCCCAGCATTTT	CASSLDGTEYQPQHF
TRBV7-3	TRBD2	-	TRBJ2-1	TGTGCCAGCAGCCTCTGGTCTAGCGGGTGGTACAATGAGCAGTTCTTC	CASSLWSSGWYNEQFF
TRBV5-1	-	few	TRBJ1-2	TGCGCCAGCAGCCTACAACCGAACGCCCGGGCTAACTATGGCTACACCTTC	CASSLQPNARANYGYTF
TRBV5-6	-	few	TRBJ2-2	TGTGCCAGCAGCTTGGTCAGCACCGGGGAGCTGTTTTTT	CASSLVSTGELFF
TRBV6-5	-	once	TRBJ2-3	TGTGCCAGCAGTTTAAGGGCGGCGAAGGGAGATACGCAGTATTTT	CASSLRAAKGDTQYF
TRBV4-1	-	few	TRBJ2-7	TGCGCCAGCAGCCAAGAAGCTAGCTACGTTGCCTACGAGCAGTACTTC	CASSQEASYVAYEQYF
TRBV7-2	-	-	TRBJ2-2	TGTGCCAGCAGCTTATGGGTTAACACCGGGGAGCTGTTTTTT	CASSLWVNTGELFF
TRBV7-9	TRBD1	few	TRBJ1-2	TGTGCCAGCAGCTTAGGGACAGGGTTTGGCTACACCTTC	CASSLGTGFGYTF
TRBV2	TRBD2	-	TRBJ2-5	TGTGCCAGCAGCCCTCTAGCGGGGGGGCCGGGAGAGACCCAGTACTTC	CASSPLAGGPGETQYF
TRBV19	-	-	TRBJ1-6	TGTGCCAGTAGCGCCCGGGGGCCGGCACCCCTCCACTTT	CASSARGPAPLHF
TRBV6-5	-	-	TRBJ2-1	TGTGCCAGCAGCCTGACGGCAGGGTCCTACAATGAGCAGTTCTTC	CASSLTAGSYNEQFF
TRBV5-1	TRBD1	-	TRBJ1-6	TGCGCCAGCAGCCTGATCGGACAGGGGGCAGATTCACCCCTCCACTTT	CASSLIGQGADSPLHF